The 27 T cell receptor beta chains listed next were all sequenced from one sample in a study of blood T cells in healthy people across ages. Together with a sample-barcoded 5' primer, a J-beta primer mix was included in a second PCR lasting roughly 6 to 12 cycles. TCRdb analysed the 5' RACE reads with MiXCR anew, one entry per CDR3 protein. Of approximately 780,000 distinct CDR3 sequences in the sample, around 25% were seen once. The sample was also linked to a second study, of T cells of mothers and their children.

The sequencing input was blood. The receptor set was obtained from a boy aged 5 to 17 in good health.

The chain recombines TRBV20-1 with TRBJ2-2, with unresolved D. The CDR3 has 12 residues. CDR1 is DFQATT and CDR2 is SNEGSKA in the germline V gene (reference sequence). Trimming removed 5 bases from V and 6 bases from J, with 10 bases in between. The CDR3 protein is CSARSGAGELFF. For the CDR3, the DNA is TGCAGTGCTCGGTCGGGCGCCGGGGAGCTGTTTTTT.

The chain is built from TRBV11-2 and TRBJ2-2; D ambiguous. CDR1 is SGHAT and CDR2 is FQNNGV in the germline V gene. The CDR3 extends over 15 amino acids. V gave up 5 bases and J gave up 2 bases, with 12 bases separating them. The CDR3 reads CASSPWNSNTGELFF. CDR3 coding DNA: TGTGCCAGCAGCCCCTGGAACAGTAACACCGGGGAGCTGTTTTTT.

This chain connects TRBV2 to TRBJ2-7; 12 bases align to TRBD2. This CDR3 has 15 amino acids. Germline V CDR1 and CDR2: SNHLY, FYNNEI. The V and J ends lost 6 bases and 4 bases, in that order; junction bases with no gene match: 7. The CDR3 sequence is CASSPRTSGAYEQYF. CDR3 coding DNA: TGTGCCAGCAGCCCCCGGACTAGCGGGGCGTACGAGCAGTACTTC.

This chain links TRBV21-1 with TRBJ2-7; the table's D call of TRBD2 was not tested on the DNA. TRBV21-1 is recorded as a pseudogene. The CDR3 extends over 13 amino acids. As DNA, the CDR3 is TGTGCCAGCACCGCTGGACTGATCTACGAGCAGTACTTC. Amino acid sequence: CASTAGLIYEQYF.

CDR3 amino acids: CASSEAPHRCEQYF. The CDR3 DNA reads TGTGCCAGCAGTGAAGCCCCACACCGCTGCGAGCAGTACTTC. The gene calls are TRBV2 and TRBJ2-5; the D is unclear. The DNA matches TRBJ2-7 better at its end, which makes the J call doubtful. The CDR3 extends over 14 amino acids. Germline CDR1 SNHLY, CDR2 FYNNEI.

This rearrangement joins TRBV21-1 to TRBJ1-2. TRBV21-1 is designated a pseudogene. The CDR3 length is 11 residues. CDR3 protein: CASSKEKGSPF. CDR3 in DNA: TGTGCCAGCAGCAAAGAGAAGGGAAGCCCCTTC.

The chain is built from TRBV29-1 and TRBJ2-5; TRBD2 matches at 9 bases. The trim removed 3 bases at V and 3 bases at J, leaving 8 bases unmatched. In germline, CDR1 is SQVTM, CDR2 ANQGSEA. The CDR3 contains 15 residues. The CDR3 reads CSVELAGYTEETQYF. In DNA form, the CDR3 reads TGCAGCGTTGAGCTAGCGGGATACACGGAAGAGACCCAGTACTTC.

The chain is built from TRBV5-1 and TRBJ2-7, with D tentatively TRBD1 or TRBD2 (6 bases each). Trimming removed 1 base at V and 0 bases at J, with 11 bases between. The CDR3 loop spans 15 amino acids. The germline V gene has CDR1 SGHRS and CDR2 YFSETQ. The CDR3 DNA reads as TGCGCCAGCAGCTTGTATGGGGGGCTCTCCTACGAGCAGTACTTC. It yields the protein CASSLYGGLSYEQYF. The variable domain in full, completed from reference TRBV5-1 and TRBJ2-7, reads KAGVTQTPRYLIKTRGQQVTLSCSPISGHRSVSWYQQTPGQGLQFLFEYFSETQRNKGNFPGRFSGRQFSNSRSEMNVSTLELGDSALYLCASSLYGGLSYEQYFGPGTRLTVT.

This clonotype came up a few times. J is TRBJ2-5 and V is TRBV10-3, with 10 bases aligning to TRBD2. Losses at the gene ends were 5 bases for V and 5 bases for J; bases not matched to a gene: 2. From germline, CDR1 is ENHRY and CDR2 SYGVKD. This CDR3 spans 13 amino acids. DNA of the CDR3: TGTGCCATCAGTCCGGGACTAGCGGAGACCCAGTACTTC. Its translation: CAISPGLAETQYF.

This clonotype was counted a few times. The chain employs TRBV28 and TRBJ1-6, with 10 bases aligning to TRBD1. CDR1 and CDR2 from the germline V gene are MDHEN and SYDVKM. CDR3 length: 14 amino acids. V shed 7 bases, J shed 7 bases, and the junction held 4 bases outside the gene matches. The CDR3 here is CASTPGQGNSPLHF. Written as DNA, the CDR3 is TGTGCCAGCACCCCGGGACAGGGGAATTCACCCCTCCACTTT.

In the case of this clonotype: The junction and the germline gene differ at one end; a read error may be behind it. The CDR3 DNA sequence: TGTGCCAGCAGCCAATGGCAGCGGGAAGTGTTCTTC. Protein product: CASSQWQREVFF. The gene calls are TRBV16 and TRBJ2-5; 7 bases are shared with TRBD2. The CDR3 has 12 residues. Per germline, CDR1 KGHSY and CDR2 FQNENV.

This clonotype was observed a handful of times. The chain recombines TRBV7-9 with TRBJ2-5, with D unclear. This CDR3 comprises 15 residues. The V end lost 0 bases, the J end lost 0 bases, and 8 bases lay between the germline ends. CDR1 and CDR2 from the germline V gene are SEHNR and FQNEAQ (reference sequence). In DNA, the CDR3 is TGTGCCAGCAGCTTAGCGGGTCTAGACCAAGAGACCCAGTACTTC. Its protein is CASSLAGLDQETQYF.

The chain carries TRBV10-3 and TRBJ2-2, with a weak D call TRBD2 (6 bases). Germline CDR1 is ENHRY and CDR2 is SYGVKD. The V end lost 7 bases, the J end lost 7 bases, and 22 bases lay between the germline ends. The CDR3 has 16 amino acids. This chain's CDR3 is CAITPKVRGLIGELFF. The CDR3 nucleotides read TGTGCCATCACTCCGAAGGTGCGGGGCCTCATCGGGGAGCTGTTTTTT.

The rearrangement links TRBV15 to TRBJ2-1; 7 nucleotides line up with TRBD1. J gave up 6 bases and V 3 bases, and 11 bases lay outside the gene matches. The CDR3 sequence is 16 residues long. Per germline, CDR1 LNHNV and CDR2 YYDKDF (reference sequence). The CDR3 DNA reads TGTGCCACCAGCAGGGAGAGCCGGGACAGCCGCAATGAGCAGTTCTTC. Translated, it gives CATSRESRDSRNEQFF.

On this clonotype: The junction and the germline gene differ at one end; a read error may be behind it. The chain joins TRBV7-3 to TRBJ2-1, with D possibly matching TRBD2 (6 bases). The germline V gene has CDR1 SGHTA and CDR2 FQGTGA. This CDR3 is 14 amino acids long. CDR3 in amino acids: CASSLGVGEETQCF. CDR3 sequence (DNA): TGTGCCAGCAGCTTGGGGGTTGGGGAGGAGACCCAGTGCTTC.

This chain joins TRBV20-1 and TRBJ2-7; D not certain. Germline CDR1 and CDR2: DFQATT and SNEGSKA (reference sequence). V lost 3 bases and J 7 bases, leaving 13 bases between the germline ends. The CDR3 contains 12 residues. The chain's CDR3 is CSASSRMKEQYF. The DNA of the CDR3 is TGCAGTGCTAGTAGCAGGATGAAGGAGCAGTACTTC.

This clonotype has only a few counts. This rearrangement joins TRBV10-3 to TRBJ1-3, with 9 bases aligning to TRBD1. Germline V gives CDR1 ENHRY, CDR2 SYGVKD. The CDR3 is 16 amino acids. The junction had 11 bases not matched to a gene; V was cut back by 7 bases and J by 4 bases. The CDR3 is CAIKSGTGSPGNTIYF. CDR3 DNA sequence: TGTGCCATCAAATCCGGGACAGGGAGCCCGGGAAACACCATATATTTT.

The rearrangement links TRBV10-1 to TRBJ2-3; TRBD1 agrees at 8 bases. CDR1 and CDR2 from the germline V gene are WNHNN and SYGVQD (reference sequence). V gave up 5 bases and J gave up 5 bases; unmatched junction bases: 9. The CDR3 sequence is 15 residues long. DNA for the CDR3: TGCGCCAGCAGTTCCCCCGGGACAGGAGGAGATACGCAGTATTTT. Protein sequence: CASSSPGTGGDTQYF.

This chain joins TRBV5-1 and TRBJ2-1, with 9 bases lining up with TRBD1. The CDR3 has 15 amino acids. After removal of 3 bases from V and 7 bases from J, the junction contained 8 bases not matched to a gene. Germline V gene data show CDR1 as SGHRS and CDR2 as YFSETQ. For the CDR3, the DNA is TGCGCCAGCAGCTCCTTACAGGGGGCGGGTAATGAGCAGTTCTTC. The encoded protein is CASSSLQGAGNEQFF.

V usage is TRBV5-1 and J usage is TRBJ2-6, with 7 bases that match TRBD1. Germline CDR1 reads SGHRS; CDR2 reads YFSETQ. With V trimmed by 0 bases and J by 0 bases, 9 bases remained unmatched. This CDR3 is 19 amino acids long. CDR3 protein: CASSLEGASYHSGANVLTF. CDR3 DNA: TGCGCCAGCAGCTTGGAGGGGGCGAGCTACCACTCTGGGGCCAACGTCCTGACTTTC.

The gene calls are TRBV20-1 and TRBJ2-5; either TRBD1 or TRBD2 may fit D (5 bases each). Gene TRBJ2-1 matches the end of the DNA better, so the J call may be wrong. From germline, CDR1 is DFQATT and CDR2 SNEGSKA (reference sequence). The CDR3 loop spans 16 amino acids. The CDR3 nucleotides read TGCAGTGCTAATCCCCCCGGAAGGGGAGTACATAGTGAGCAGTTCTTC. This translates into CSANPPGRGVHSEQFF.

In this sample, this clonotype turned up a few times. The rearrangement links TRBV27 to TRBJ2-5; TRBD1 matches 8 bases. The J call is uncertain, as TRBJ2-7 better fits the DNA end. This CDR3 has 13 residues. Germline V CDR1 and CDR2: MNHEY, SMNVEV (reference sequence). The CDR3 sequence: CASTGTGVGEQYF. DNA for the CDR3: TGTGCCAGCACCGGGACAGGTGTAGGCGAGCAGTACTTC.

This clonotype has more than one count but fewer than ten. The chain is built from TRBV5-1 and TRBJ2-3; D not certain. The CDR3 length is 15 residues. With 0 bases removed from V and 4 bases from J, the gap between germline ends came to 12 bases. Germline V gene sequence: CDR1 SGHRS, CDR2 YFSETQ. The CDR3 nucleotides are TGCGCCAGCAGCTTGGCCGATGGCGGATCAGATACGCAGTATTTT. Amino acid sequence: CASSLADGGSDTQYF.

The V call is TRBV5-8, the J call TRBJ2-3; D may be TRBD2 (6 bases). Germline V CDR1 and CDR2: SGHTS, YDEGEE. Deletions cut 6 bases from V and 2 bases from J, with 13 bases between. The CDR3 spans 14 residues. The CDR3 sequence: CASIPGLYTDTQYF. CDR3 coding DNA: TGTGCCAGCATCCCGGGACTTTACACAGATACGCAGTATTTT.

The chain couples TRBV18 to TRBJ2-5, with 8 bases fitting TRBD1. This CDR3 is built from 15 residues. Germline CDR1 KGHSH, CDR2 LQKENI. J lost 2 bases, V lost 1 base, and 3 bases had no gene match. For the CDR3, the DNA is TGTGCCAGCTCACCACAGAACAGGGGGCAAGAGACCCAGTACTTC. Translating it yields CASSPQNRGQETQYF.

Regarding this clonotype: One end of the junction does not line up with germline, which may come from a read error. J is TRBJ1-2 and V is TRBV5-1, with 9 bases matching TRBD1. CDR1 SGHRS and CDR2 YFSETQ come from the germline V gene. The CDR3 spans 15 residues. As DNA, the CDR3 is TGTGCCAGCAGCTTGGCCGGGACAGGGAACTATGGCTACACCTTC. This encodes CASSLAGTGNYGYTF.

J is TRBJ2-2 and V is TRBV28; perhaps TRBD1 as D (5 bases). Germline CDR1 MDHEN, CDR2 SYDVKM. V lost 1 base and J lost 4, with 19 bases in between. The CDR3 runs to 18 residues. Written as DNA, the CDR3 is TGTGCCAGCAGTTTATTTGGAAGGCCAGGGAAGGCCACCGGGGAGCTGTTTTTT. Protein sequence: CASSLFGRPGKATGELFF. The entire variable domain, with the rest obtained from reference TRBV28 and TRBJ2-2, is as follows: DVKVTQSSRYLVKRTGEKVFLECVQDMDHENMFWYRQDPGLGLRLIYFSYDVKMKEKGDIPEGYSVSREKKERFSLILESASTNQTSMYLCASSLFGRPGKATGELFFGEGSRLTVL.